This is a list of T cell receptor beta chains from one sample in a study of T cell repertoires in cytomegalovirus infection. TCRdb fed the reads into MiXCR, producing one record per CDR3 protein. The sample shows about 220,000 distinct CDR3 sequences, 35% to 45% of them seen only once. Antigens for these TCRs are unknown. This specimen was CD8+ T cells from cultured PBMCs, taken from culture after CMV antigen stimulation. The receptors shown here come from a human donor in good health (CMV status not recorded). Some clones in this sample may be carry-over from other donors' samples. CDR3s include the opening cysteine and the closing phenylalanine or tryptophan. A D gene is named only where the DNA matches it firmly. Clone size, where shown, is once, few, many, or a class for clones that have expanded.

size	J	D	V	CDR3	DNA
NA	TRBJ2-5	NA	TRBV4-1	CASSQDPLTNAQETQYF	TGCGCCAGCAGCCAAGACCCCCTGACCAACGCTCAAGAGACCCAGTACTTC
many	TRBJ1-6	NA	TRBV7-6	CASSLGVQSSYNSPLHF	TGTGCCAGCAGCTTAGGCGTACAGAGCTCCTATAATTCACCCCTCCACTTT
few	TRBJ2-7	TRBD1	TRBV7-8	CASSPGTGLRIDF	TGTGCCAGCAGTCCCGGGACAGGGCTACGGATAGACTTC
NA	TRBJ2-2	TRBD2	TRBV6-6	CASSLSPTSGRVSAGELFF	TGTGCCAGCAGTCTCAGTCCTACTAGCGGGAGGGTAAGCGCCGGGGAGCTGTTTTTT
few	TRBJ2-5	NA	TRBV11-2	CASSSRGWETQYF	TGTGCCAGCAGCTCCAGGGGCTGGGAGACCCAGTACTTC
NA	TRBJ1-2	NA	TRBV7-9	CASSWTGDDGYTF	TGTGCCAGCAGCTGGACGGGTGATGATGGCTACACCTTC
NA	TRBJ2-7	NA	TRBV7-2	CASSTPTSPYEQYF	TGTGCCAGCAGCACCCCGACTAGTCCCTACGAGCAGTACTTC
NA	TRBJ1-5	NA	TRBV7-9	CASSPSQGDQPQHF	TGTGCCAGCAGCCCATCACAGGGAGATCAGCCCCAGCATTTT
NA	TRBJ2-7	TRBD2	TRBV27	CASSSLAGSSYEQYF	TGTGCCAGTAGTTCACTAGCGGGGTCCTCCTACGAGCAGTACTTC
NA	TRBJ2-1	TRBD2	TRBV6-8	CASSYSGGRGSGNEQFF	TGTGCCAGCAGTTACTCCGGCGGGAGGGGGTCGGGCAATGAGCAGTTCTTC
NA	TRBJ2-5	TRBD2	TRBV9	CASTQSGRAQETQYF	TGTGCCAGCACCCAGAGCGGGAGGGCCCAAGAGACCCAGTACTTC
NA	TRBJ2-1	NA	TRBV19	CASSLTRRAGEQFF	TGTGCCAGTAGTCTAACTAGGAGGGCCGGTGAGCAGTTCTTC
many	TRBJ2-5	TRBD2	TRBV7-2	CASSHPTSGDYQETQYF	TGTGCCAGCAGCCATCCAACTAGCGGGGATTACCAAGAGACCCAGTACTTC
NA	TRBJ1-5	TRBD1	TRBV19	CASRETGGVSNQPQHF	TGTGCCAGTAGGGAGACAGGGGGAGTAAGCAATCAGCCCCAGCATTTT
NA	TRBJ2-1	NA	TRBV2	CASSPDGERNEQFF	TGTGCCAGCAGCCCGGACGGGGAGCGCAATGAGCAGTTCTTC
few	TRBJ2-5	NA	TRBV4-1	CASSQDSGVQTQYF	TGCGCCAGCAGCCAAGATTCGGGGGTTCAGACCCAGTACTTC
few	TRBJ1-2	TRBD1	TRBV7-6	CASSPRETGQGGYTF	TGTGCCAGCAGCCCGAGGGAAACAGGACAGGGTGGCTACACCTTC
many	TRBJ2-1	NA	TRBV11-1	CASSPQGFGNEQFF	TGTGCCAGCAGCCCGCAGGGGTTCGGAAATGAGCAGTTCTTC
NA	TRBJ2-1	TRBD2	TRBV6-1	CASSEGVGRGIYNEQFF	TGTGCCAGCAGTGAAGGGGTCGGGAGGGGGATCTACAATGAGCAGTTCTTC
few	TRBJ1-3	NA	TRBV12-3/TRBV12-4	CASSSRGKDSSSTIYF	TGTGCCAGCAGTAGCCGGGGAAAGGACTCATCAAGTACCATATATTTT
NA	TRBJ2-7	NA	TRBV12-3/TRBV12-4	CASSLSHIPYEQYF	TGTGCCAGCAGTTTGTCCCATATCCCCTACGAGCAGTACTTC
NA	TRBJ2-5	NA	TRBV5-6	CASSLLLGHQETQYF	TGTGCCAGCAGCTTGTTACTTGGCCACCAAGAGACCCAGTACTTC
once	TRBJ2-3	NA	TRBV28	CASSLSHLDGPKDTQYF	TGTGCCAGCAGTTTATCTCACCTCGATGGGCCTAAAGATACGCAGTATTTT
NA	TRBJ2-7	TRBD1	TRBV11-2	CASRLWGGQGRIDEQYF	TGTGCCAGCAGACTTTGGGGGGGACAGGGGAGGATCGACGAGCAGTACTTC
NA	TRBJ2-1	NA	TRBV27	CASSPLGQEQFF	TGTGCCAGTAGTCCCCTAGGACAAGAGCAGTTCTTC
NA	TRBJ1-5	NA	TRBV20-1	CSARGRGNQPQHF	TGCAGTGCTAGGGGTAGGGGTAATCAGCCCCAGCATTTT
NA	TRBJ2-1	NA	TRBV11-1	CASSLESGVAVNEQFF	TGTGCCAGCAGCCTGGAGTCAGGGGTGGCTGTGAATGAGCAGTTCTTC
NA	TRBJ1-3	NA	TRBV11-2	CASSSTGGTTIYF	TGTGCCAGCTCCTCGACAGGTGGAACCACCATATATTTT
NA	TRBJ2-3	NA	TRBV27	CASSLRPDTQYF	TGTGCCAGCAGTTTACGGCCAGATACGCAGTATTTT
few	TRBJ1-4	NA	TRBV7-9	CASSSDREKLFF	TGTGCCAGCAGCTCCGACCGGGAAAAACTGTTTTTT
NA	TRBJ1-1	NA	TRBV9	CVSSVDYRGTNTEAFF	TGTGTCAGCAGCGTAGATTACCGGGGAACAAACACTGAAGCTTTCTTT
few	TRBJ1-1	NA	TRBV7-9	CASSPDTWAEAFF	TGTGCCAGTAGCCCAGACACGTGGGCTGAAGCTTTCTTT
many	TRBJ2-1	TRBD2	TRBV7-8	CASSSLAGEDNEQFF	TGTGCCAGCAGCTCTCTAGCGGGAGAAGACAATGAGCAGTTCTTC
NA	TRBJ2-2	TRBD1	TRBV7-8	CASSLGTGTDGELFF	TGTGCCAGCAGCTTAGGTACCGGGACAGACGGGGAGCTGTTTTTT
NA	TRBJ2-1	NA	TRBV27	CASSFVGNEQFF	TGTGCCAGCAGTTTCGTTGGAAATGAGCAGTTCTTC
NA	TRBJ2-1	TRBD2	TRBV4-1	CASSHQTGPSGRAEQFF	TGCGCCAGCAGCCACCAAACCGGGCCTAGCGGGAGGGCCGAGCAGTTCTTC
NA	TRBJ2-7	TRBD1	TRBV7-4	CASSVNPGQGVFYEQYF	TGTGCCAGCAGCGTAAATCCGGGACAGGGTGTCTTCTACGAGCAGTACTTC
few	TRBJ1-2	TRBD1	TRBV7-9	CASSLRDSNNYGYTF	TGTGCCAGCAGCCTCCGGGACAGCAATAACTATGGCTACACCTTC
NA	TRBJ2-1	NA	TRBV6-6	CASSQILQGGGKNEQFF	TGTGCCAGCAGCCAAATCTTACAGGGTGGAGGAAAGAATGAGCAGTTCTTC
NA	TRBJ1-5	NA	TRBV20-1	CSARARQEIYSNQPQHF	TGCAGTGCTAGGGCACGACAGGAAATATATAGCAATCAGCCCCAGCATTTT
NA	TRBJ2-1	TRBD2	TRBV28	CASSLRLTSGRNTEQFF	TGTGCCAGCAGTTTACGCCTGACTAGCGGGAGGAACACTGAGCAGTTCTTC
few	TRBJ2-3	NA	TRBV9	CASSVVGGTDTQYF	TGTGCCAGCAGCGTAGTAGGAGGGACAGATACGCAGTATTTT
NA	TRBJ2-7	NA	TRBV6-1	CASSEGDGAYEQYF	TGTGCCAGCAGTGAAGGGGACGGAGCCTACGAGCAGTACTTC
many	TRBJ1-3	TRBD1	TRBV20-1	CSARDPGTVGNTIYF	TGCAGTGCTAGAGATCCTGGGACAGTTGGAAACACCATATATTTT
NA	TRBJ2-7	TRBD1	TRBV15	CATSTGQGISYEQYF	TGTGCCACCAGCACTGGACAGGGGATCTCCTACGAGCAGTACTTC
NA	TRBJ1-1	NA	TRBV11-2	CASSLVAGGNTEAFF	TGTGCCAGCAGCTTAGTAGCGGGGGGAAACACTGAAGCTTTCTTT
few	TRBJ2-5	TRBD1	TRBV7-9	CASSSKPGQGQETQYF	TGTGCCAGCAGCTCGAAACCGGGACAGGGGCAAGAGACCCAGTACTTC
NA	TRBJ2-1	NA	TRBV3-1	CASGGASYNEQFF	TGTGCCAGTGGGGGGGCTTCCTACAATGAGCAGTTCTTC
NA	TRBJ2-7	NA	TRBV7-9	CASSPRQGAGEQYF	TGTGCCAGCAGCCCCCGACAGGGTGCGGGAGAGCAGTACTTC
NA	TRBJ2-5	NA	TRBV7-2	CASSSELGNGETQYF	TGTGCCAGCAGTTCCGAGTTAGGGAACGGGGAGACCCAGTACTTC
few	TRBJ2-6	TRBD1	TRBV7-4	CASSLRDRASSGANVLTF	TGTGCCAGCAGCCTCCGGGACAGGGCCAGCTCTGGGGCCAACGTCCTGACTTTC
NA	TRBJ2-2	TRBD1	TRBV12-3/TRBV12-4	CASRPDRGRTGELFF	TGTGCCAGCAGACCAGACAGGGGGCGGACCGGGGAGCTGTTTTTT
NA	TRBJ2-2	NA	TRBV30	CAWKSGSGTGELFF	TGTGCCTGGAAATCGGGGTCCGGCACCGGGGAGCTGTTTTTT